This passage covers 24 T cell receptor beta chains from one sample sequenced in a study of T cells in localized non-small cell lung cancer. Profiled with immunoSEQ multiplex PCR; TCRdb holds only in-frame clones, not every one. The sample lists roughly 14,000 clones; 70% to 90% were seen once. The sequences come from peripheral blood mononuclear cells, collected before any cancer treatment. Receptors originate from a male donor at least 60 years old with stage II lung adenocarcinoma.

The sample holds a few counts of this clone. This chain joins TRBV10-3 and TRBJ2-1; D uncertain. This CDR3 is built from 14 residues. Between the trimmed V and J ends, which lost 5 bases and 5 bases, there was a span of 13 bases. Germline CDR1 ENHRY, CDR2 SYGVKD. The CDR3 reads CAISRAIENNEQFF. DNA of the CDR3: TGTGCCATCAGTAGGGCGATCGAAAACAATGAGCAGTTCTTC.

The chain links TRBV5-1 to TRBJ1-4, with D perhaps matching TRBD1 (6 bases). V lost 4 bases to trimming and J lost 8 bases, with 27 bases between them. The CDR3 totals 18 residues. Germline CDR1 SGHRS, CDR2 YFSETQ. This CDR3 is CASSAWTATLGYREKLFF. The CDR3 nucleotides read TGCGCCAGCAGCGCTTGGACAGCCACCCTTGGCTATAGGGAAAAACTGTTTTTT.

The chain joins TRBV19 to TRBJ2-7; the match to TRBD1 covers 8 bases. The CDR3 runs to 13 residues. With V trimmed by 7 bases and J by 3 bases, 5 bases remained unmatched. Germline V gene data show CDR1 as LNHDA and CDR2 as SQIVND (reference sequence). Here the CDR3 reads CASKAGGHYEQYF. As DNA, the CDR3 is TGTGCCAGTAAGGCAGGGGGCCACTACGAGCAGTACTTC.

This clone was counted a few times. The chain couples TRBV5-1 to TRBJ2-3; 7 bases are shared with TRBD1. Per the germline V gene, CDR1 is SGHRS and CDR2 is YFSETQ. This CDR3 comprises 16 residues. The junction had 12 bases not matched to a gene; V was cut back by 5 bases and J by 3 bases. The CDR3 nucleotides are TGCGCCAGCAGAGCCCTACAGGGGAGTTTAACAGATACGCAGTATTTT. Its protein is CASRALQGSLTDTQYF.

This clone turned up a few times. This chain joins TRBV27 and TRBJ2-2, with D uncertain. The CDR3 sequence is 15 residues long. V was trimmed by 0 bases and J by 0 bases, leaving 5 bases between them. The V gene's germline CDR1 is MNHEY and CDR2 SMNVEV (reference sequence). The CDR3 DNA follows: TGTGCCAGCAGTTTATCGGGGACGAACACCGGGGAGCTGTTTTTT. Translation: CASSLSGTNTGELFF.

The rearrangement joins TRBV6-5 to TRBJ2-7, with 7 bases identical to TRBD2. This CDR3 region has 14 residues. Germline V gene sequence: CDR1 MNHEY, CDR2 SVGAGI. V shed 10 bases, J shed 0 bases, and the junction held 9 bases outside the gene matches. This CDR3 reads CATSEAGYSYEQYF. CDR3 coding DNA: TGTGCCACCTCCGAAGCGGGGTACTCCTACGAGCAGTACTTC.

This chain connects TRBV27 to TRBJ1-5; no clear D. The CDR3 is 15 residues long. V was shortened by 10 bases and J by 0 bases, with 16 bases between the two germline ends. Germline V CDR1 and CDR2: MNHEY, SMNVEV (reference sequence). The CDR3, as DNA: TGTGCCACCGGTGTGGGGTCTCCTAGCAATCAGCCCCAGCATTTT. This gives the protein CATGVGSPSNQPQHF.

J is TRBJ2-3 and V is TRBV7-3; D unclear. Trimming left V 0 bases short and J 5 bases short, with 6 bases between. Germline lookup yields CDR1 SGHTA and CDR2 FQGTGA. The CDR3 extends over 13 amino acids. CDR3 sequence: CASSLTVGDTQYF. The CDR3 DNA is TGTGCCAGCAGCTTAACGGTAGGAGATACGCAGTATTTT.

The chain combines TRBV5-4 with TRBJ2-7, with D perhaps matching TRBD1 (6 bases). Looked up from germline, CDR1 is SGHNT and CDR2 is YYREEE (reference sequence). The CDR3 runs to 14 residues. The germline V and J ends were trimmed by 0 bases and 5 bases, with 12 bases remaining between them. The CDR3, as DNA: TGTGCCAGCAGCTTGGCTACAGGGTTTCACGAGCAGTACTTC. Translating it yields CASSLATGFHEQYF.

The rearrangement links TRBV29-1 to TRBJ2-7; possibly TRBD1 or TRBD2 for D (5 bases each). The germline V gene encodes CDR1 SQVTM and CDR2 ANQGSEA. The ends were cut back, 5 bases at V and 3 bases at J, with 17 bases in the middle. This CDR3 contains 14 residues. This chain's CDR3 is CSVRETGRLYEQYF. As DNA, the CDR3 is TGCAGCGTTAGGGAGACGGGGCGACTCTACGAGCAGTACTTC.

This CDR3 is CASSEQQGGFYEQYF. The CDR3 coding sequence is TGTGCCAGCAGCGAACAACAGGGGGGGTTCTACGAGCAGTACTTC. The gene calls are TRBV5-4 and TRBJ2-7; D might be TRBD1 (8 bases). The CDR3 covers 15 residues. Per germline, CDR1 SGHNT and CDR2 YYREEE (reference sequence). The V end lost 4 bases, the J end lost 3 bases, and 17 bases lay between the germline ends.

The chain couples TRBV11-2 to TRBJ2-7, with TRBD2 identical over 11 bases. The ends lost 6 bases at V and 2 bases at J; junction bases unmatched: 6. Germline assignment: CDR1 SGHAT and CDR2 FQNNGV. The CDR3 extends over 15 amino acids. CDR3: CASRHTSGGPYEQYF. The CDR3 DNA sequence: TGTGCCAGCAGGCACACTAGCGGGGGCCCCTACGAGCAGTACTTC.

This chain uses TRBV4-1 with TRBJ2-1; D could derive from TRBD1 or TRBD2 (5 bases each). This CDR3 region has 13 residues. The V end lost 3 bases, the J end lost 13 bases, and 16 bases lay between the germline ends. Per the germline V gene, CDR1 is MGHRA and CDR2 is YSYEKL. CDR3 coding DNA: TGCGCCAGCAGCCAGAACGGGGCGGAAAAACAGTTCTTC. This encodes CASSQNGAEKQFF.

This clone has only one observation. This rearrangement joins TRBV14 to TRBJ2-3, with a tentative D call TRBD2 (6 bases). Germline values: CDR1 SGHDN, CDR2 FVKESK. The V and J ends lost 1 base and 2 bases respectively, with 19 bases between them. This CDR3 is built from 18 residues. Written as DNA, the CDR3 is TGTGCCAGCAGCCAAGGGTGGTCTGCGGGACCGACCACAGATACGCAGTATTTT. As protein: CASSQGWSAGPTTDTQYF.

This chain links TRBV28 with TRBJ2-3, with D possibly being TRBD1 (6 bases). The CDR3 extends over 12 amino acids. Trimming stripped 5 bases from V and 14 bases from J, with 17 bases between. Germline V gene sequence: CDR1 MDHEN, CDR2 SYDVKM. CDR3 sequence: CASSPGWGQRYF. CDR3 bases: TGTGCCAGCAGTCCGGGGTGGGGGCAAAGGTATTTT.

CDR3 DNA sequence: TGTGCCAGCAGTGAATCCCCCGCAGGGGGCATCACCGGGGAGCTGTTTTTT. It translates to CASSESPAGGITGELFF. This sequence joins TRBV25-1 and TRBJ2-2; TRBD1 matches 8 bases. Per germline, CDR1 MGHDK and CDR2 SYGVNS. CDR3 length: 17 amino acids. V gave up 1 base and J gave up 4 bases; unmatched junction bases: 8.

The chain employs TRBV9 and TRBJ2-5, with a tentative D call TRBD1 (6 bases). Between the trimmed V and J ends, which lost 0 bases and 5 bases, there was a span of 8 bases. Germline V lookup: CDR1 SGDLS, CDR2 YYNGEE. The CDR3 spans 13 residues. The CDR3 region has the DNA TGTGCCAGCAGCGTAGGACAGGAGGAGACCCAGTACTTC. Its translation: CASSVGQEETQYF.

V gene TRBV28 combines with J gene TRBJ2-7; TRBD2 matches at 7 bases. V gave up 10 bases and J gave up 1 base; unmatched junction bases: 7. The length of the CDR3 is 13 residues. Germline assignment: CDR1 MDHEN and CDR2 SYDVKM. The CDR3 loop reads CATVSSGSYEQYF. As DNA, the CDR3 is TGTGCCACCGTCTCTAGCGGATCCTACGAGCAGTACTTC.

The V gene is TRBV6-1, the J gene TRBJ2-1; tentative D call: TRBD1 (5 bases). CDR1 and CDR2 (germline): MNHNS, SASEGT. V lost 6 bases, J lost 0 bases, and 9 bases lay in between. The CDR3 runs to 14 residues. CDR3 amino acids: CASRGLSSYNEQFF. The CDR3 bases are TGTGCCAGCAGGGGGCTGAGCTCCTACAATGAGCAGTTCTTC.

J is TRBJ2-7 and V is TRBV7-6, with 13 positions matching TRBD2. Trimming at V came to 5 bases and at J to 7 bases, leaving 5 bases not matched to a gene. Germline CDR1 SGHVS, CDR2 FNYEAQ. The CDR3 has 14 amino acids. Here the CDR3 DNA reads TGTGCCAGCAGCAAACTAGCGGGAGGGTCGGAGCAGTACTTC. As protein: CASSKLAGGSEQYF. Full variable domain (missing parts from reference TRBV7-6 and TRBJ2-7): GAGVSQSPRYKVTKRGQDVALRCDPISGHVSLYWYRQALGQGPEFLTYFNYEAQQDKSGLPNDRFSAERPEGSISTLTIQRTEQRDSAMYRCASSKLAGGSEQYFGPGTRLTVT.

The chain recombines TRBV29-1 with TRBJ1-4; 7 bases match TRBD1. J was trimmed by 3 bases and V by 4 bases; bases with no gene match: 2. The CDR3 contains 13 residues. CDR1 and CDR2 (germline): SQVTM, ANQGSEA. Here the CDR3 DNA reads TGCAGCGTTGGACAGGGCCCTAATGAAAAACTGTTTTTT. It translates to CSVGQGPNEKLFF.

This clone was counted once. This chain links TRBV6-6 with TRBJ2-7; the D gene is possibly TRBD1 (6 bases). The germline V gene encodes CDR1 MNHNY and CDR2 SVGAGI (reference sequence). The CDR3 runs 12 residues. V was clipped by 6 bases and J by 7 bases, with 13 bases between them. CDR3 loop: CASSLDRGEQYF. The CDR3 DNA sequence: TGTGCCAGCAGCCTGGACAGAGGTGAGCAGTACTTC.

The rearrangement joins TRBV7-6 to TRBJ2-2; TRBD2 aligns across 7 bases. J lost 4 bases, V lost 4 bases, and 6 bases had no gene match. The CDR3 runs 15 residues. CDR1 is SGHVS and CDR2 is FNYEAQ in the germline V gene. The CDR3 coding sequence is TGTGCCAGCAGCTCAGCGGGACCCTCCACCGGGGAGCTGTTTTTT. Translating it yields CASSSAGPSTGELFF.

The rearrangement joins TRBV28 to TRBJ1-5, with D possibly TRBD1 on 5 matching bases. V was cut by 7 bases and J by 7 bases, with 17 bases left in between. From germline, CDR1 is MDHEN and CDR2 SYDVKM. The CDR3 runs 14 residues. The CDR3 nucleotides are TGTGCCAGCACCTGGGGGGGGAGTGGGCAGCCCCAGCATTTT. Its translation is CASTWGGSGQPQHF. Variable domain in full (rest from reference TRBV28 and TRBJ1-5): DVKVTQSSRYLVKRTGEKVFLECVQDMDHENMFWYRQDPGLGLRLIYFSYDVKMKEKGDIPEGYSVSREKKERFSLILESASTNQTSMYLCASTWGGSGQPQHFGDGTRLSIL.